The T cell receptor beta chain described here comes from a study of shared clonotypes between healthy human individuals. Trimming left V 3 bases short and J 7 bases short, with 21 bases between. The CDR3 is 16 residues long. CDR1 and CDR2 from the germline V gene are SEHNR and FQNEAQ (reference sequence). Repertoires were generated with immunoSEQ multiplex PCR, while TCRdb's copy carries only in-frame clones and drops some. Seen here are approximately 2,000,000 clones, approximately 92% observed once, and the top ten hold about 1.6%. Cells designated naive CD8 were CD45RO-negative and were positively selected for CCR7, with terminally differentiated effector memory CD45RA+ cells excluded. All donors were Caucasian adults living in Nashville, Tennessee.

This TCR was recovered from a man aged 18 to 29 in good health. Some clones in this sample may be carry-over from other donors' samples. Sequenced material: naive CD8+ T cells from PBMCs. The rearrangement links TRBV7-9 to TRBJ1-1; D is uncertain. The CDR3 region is CASSLLHTSDPLEAFF. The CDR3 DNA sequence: TGTGCCAGCAGCTTGCTTCACACCTCTGACCCTCTTGAAGCTTTCTTT.